The clone carrying this T cell receptor beta chain was counted many times. These data belong to a study of regulatory T cells in long-lasting Graves disease. Time point reported: newly diagnosed GD, antithyroid drugs for less than 3 months. RNA from PBMCs was the source of the TCR library. The J segment lost 2 bases and the V segment lost 2 bases, leaving 4 bases of the junction unmatched. The CDR3 is made up of 14 amino acids. Germline V gene sequence: CDR1 DFQATT, CDR2 SNEGSKA (reference sequence). Researchers made TCR beta libraries by using iRepertoire HTBI primers and running Arm-PCR on CDR3 regions. TCRdb independently ran MiXCR on the multiplex PCR reads; one entry per CDR3 protein. The table has around 360,000 distinct CDR3 sequences, around 15% seen once. The sample also formed part of further work on T cells in Graves' hyperthyroidism and ophthalmopathy.

This receptor was identified in a woman aged 18 to 35 with Graves disease. This specimen was peripheral blood mononuclear cells (PBMCs), taken at new diagnosis, from a patient treated with antithyroid drugs. J is TRBJ2-7 and V is TRBV20-1; 9 nucleotides agree with TRBD2. CDR3 amino acids: CSARFSGSPYEQYF. In DNA, the CDR3 is TGCAGTGCTAGATTTAGCGGGAGTCCCTACGAGCAGTACTTC.